Listed here are 25 T cell receptor beta chains from one sample, sequenced in a study of identical twins. TCRdb re-analysed the 5' RACE reads in MiXCR, keeping a single row per CDR3 protein. The sample holds about 470,000 distinct CDR3 sequences, roughly a quarter seen once. These data are also associated with another study on T cells expressing NK-cell markers.

Sequences were obtained from CD4+ T cells sorted from blood. These receptor sequences come from a woman under 30 in good health.

The chain couples TRBV2 to TRBJ1-2; TRBD1 matches 7 bases. V trimming: 11 bases; J trimming: 4 bases; junction bases outside the gene matches: 4. This CDR3 contains 11 residues. CDR1 is SNHLY and CDR2 is FYNNEI in the germline V gene. The CDR3 DNA sequence: TGTGCCGGAGGACAGGTCTATGGCTACACCTTC. As protein: CAGGQVYGYTF. Based on the CDR3 plus reference TRBV2 and TRBJ1-2, the full variable domain is EPEVTQTPSHQVTQMGQEVILRCVPISNHLYFYWYRQILGQKVEFLVSFYNNEISEKSEIFDDQFSVERPDGSNFTLKIRSTKLEDSAMYFCAGGQVYGYTFGSGTRLTVV.

The chain links TRBV6-2 or TRBV6-3 to TRBJ2-3, with D unresolved. CDR1 and CDR2 from the germline V gene are MNHEY and SVGEGT. V shed 5 bases and J shed 2 bases, with 17 bases lying between them. The CDR3 is 16 residues long. In DNA form, the CDR3 reads TGTGCCAGCAGTGATGACGGAGTTCTATACACAGATACGCAGTATTTT. Translation: CASSDDGVLYTDTQYF.

The chain uses TRBV20-1 and TRBJ2-3, with D possibly being TRBD2 (6 bases). Germline V CDR1 and CDR2: DFQATT, SNEGSKA (reference sequence). The V end lost 1 base, the J end lost 7 bases, and 15 bases lay between the germline ends. The CDR3 runs 14 residues. The CDR3 spells CSARGRGLMNTQYF. CDR3 bases: TGCAGTGCTAGAGGGCGGGGCCTTATGAATACGCAGTATTTT.

This chain connects TRBV7-3 to TRBJ2-2; 7 bases line up with TRBD2. V lost 6 bases to trimming and J lost 4 bases; unmatched junction nucleotides: 5. Germline CDR1 is SGHTA and CDR2 is FQGTGA. The CDR3 has 14 amino acids. Here the CDR3 DNA reads TGTGCCAGCAGTTCCAGCGGGGCCACCGGGGAGCTGTTTTTT. Translation gives CASSSSGATGELFF.

This clonotype was seen once. The chain employs TRBV5-5 and TRBJ2-5; 11 nucleotides align to TRBD2. Germline trimming cut 1 base from V and 1 base from J; bases unmatched to any gene: 3. This CDR3 region has 16 residues. Germline lookup yields CDR1 SGHKS and CDR2 YYEKEE (reference sequence). The CDR3: CASSLYLAGGQETQYF. The CDR3 DNA reads TGTGCCAGCAGCTTGTACCTAGCGGGGGGCCAAGAGACCCAGTACTTC.

This clonotype appeared a few times. The rearrangement joins TRBV20-1 to TRBJ2-5, with D possibly being TRBD1 (6 bases). In germline, CDR1 is DFQATT, CDR2 SNEGSKA (reference sequence). V shed 2 bases and J shed 4 bases, with 11 bases lying between them. The CDR3 has 13 residues. CDR3 in DNA: TGCAGTGCTAGATGGGGGCGCGTAGAGACCCAGTACTTC. It encodes CSARWGRVETQYF.

There are a few counts of this clonotype. J is TRBJ2-3 and V is TRBV5-1; D is possibly TRBD1 (5 bases). CDR3 length equals 16 residues. Trimming removed 1 base from V and 5 bases from J, with 17 bases in between. The germline V gene encodes CDR1 SGHRS and CDR2 YFSETQ. The CDR3 region is CASSLWGPETIDTQYF. The CDR3 region has the DNA TGCGCCAGCAGCTTGTGGGGCCCTGAGACGATAGATACGCAGTATTTT.

The chain employs TRBV3-1 and TRBJ2-6; D is unresolved. The CDR3 contains 15 residues. CDR1 and CDR2 from the germline V gene are LGHDT and YNNKEL (reference sequence). V lost 3 bases and J lost 0, with 6 bases in between. The CDR3 loop is CASSHMNSGANVLTF. The CDR3 DNA reads as TGTGCCAGCAGCCATATGAACTCTGGGGCCAACGTCCTGACTTTC.

This chain uses TRBV12-3 or TRBV12-4 with TRBJ2-1; no reliable D call. This CDR3 contains 13 residues. Between the trimmed V and J ends, which lost 0 bases and 9 bases, there was a span of 9 bases. CDR3 DNA: TGTGCCAGCAGTTTAGCGCGATGGAGTGAGCAGTTCTTC. Residues: CASSLARWSEQFF.

The chain employs TRBV5-6 and TRBJ2-1; tentative D call: TRBD1 (6 bases). This CDR3 has 15 amino acids. The V end lost 1 base, the J end lost 4 bases, and 12 bases lay between the germline ends. The germline V gene has CDR1 SGHDT and CDR2 YYEEEE. CDR3 sequence reads: CASSLFPGAYNEQFF. In nucleotides, the CDR3 is TGTGCCAGCAGCTTGTTTCCAGGGGCGTACAATGAGCAGTTCTTC.

V gene TRBV5-1 combines with J gene TRBJ2-1, with D possibly TRBD1 on 6 matching bases. The CDR3 spans 16 residues. V dropped 4 bases and J dropped 8 bases, with 22 bases sitting between them. Germline CDR1 is SGHRS and CDR2 is YFSETQ. CDR3 bases: TGCGCCAGCAGCCCCGTAGGGGACATCTCATTACATGAGCAGTTCTTC. Its protein product is CASSPVGDISLHEQFF.

This clonotype was seen a few times. The chain uses TRBV12-3 or TRBV12-4 and TRBJ1-5; perhaps TRBD1 as D (5 bases). V dropped 6 bases and J dropped 6 bases, with 9 bases sitting between them. The CDR3 has 12 residues. The CDR3 region is CASSLQAQPQHF. Here the CDR3 DNA reads TGTGCCAGCAGCTTACAGGCTCAGCCCCAGCATTTT.

CDR3 in DNA: TGTGCCAGCAGCCCATCGAACTCCGTTAATTCACCCCTCCACTTT. Amino acid sequence: CASSPSNSVNSPLHF. The V call is TRBV11-2, the J call TRBJ1-6; no clear D gene. This CDR3 region has 15 residues. V lost 5 bases, J lost 6 bases, and 14 bases lay in between. Germline V gene lookup returns CDR1 SGHAT and CDR2 FQNNGV. The whole variable domain, filled in from reference TRBV11-2 and TRBJ1-6, reads EAGVAQSPRYKIIEKRQSVAFWCNPISGHATLYWYQQILGQGPKLLIQFQNNGVVDDSQLPKDRFSAERLKGVDSTLKIQPAKLEDSAVYLCASSPSNSVNSPLHFGNGTRLTVT.

This clonotype was counted between two and nine times. The chain couples TRBV6-5 to TRBJ1-1, with a possible D match to TRBD1 (6 bases). The CDR3 extends over 12 amino acids. The germline V gene encodes CDR1 MNHEY and CDR2 SVGAGI. Trimming shortened V by 2 bases and J by 7 bases, and 8 bases separated the two germline ends. This CDR3 is CASSYGRGEAFF. The CDR3 DNA is TGTGCCAGCAGTTACGGCAGGGGTGAAGCTTTCTTT.

This chain links TRBV4-2 with TRBJ2-3, with no clear D. The germline CDR1 and CDR2 sequences are LGHNA and YNFKEQ. The CDR3 contains 13 residues. Trimming left V 0 bases short and J 5 bases short, with 6 bases between. The CDR3 reads CASSQDVQDTQYF. DNA of the CDR3: TGTGCCAGCAGCCAAGACGTTCAAGATACGCAGTATTTT.

The chain is built from TRBV6-6 and TRBJ1-2, with D hard to call. Trimming took 6 bases from V and 6 from J, leaving 11 bases between them. The CDR3 is made up of 12 amino acids. In germline, CDR1 is MNHNY, CDR2 SVGAGI (reference sequence). The CDR3, as DNA: TGTGCCAGCAGAAGCCCCGCCGATGGCTACACCTTC. The encoded protein is CASRSPADGYTF.

This chain uses TRBV10-3 with TRBJ2-5; D is perhaps TRBD2 (6 bases). V was clipped by 3 bases and J by 3 bases, with 20 bases between them. Germline V gene data show CDR1 as ENHRY and CDR2 as SYGVKD. The CDR3 runs to 17 residues. CDR3 protein: CAISDQPPGLTKETQYF. For the CDR3, the DNA is TGTGCCATCAGTGATCAGCCGCCGGGACTCACAAAAGAGACCCAGTACTTC.

This chain links TRBV6-5 with TRBJ2-7; 9 nucleotides agree with TRBD1. This CDR3 contains 15 residues. V shed 0 bases and J 3 bases; nucleotides not matched to a gene: 3. The V gene's germline CDR1 is MNHEY and CDR2 SVGAGI. This CDR3 is CASSYSTGGVYEQYF. CDR3 coding DNA: TGTGCCAGCAGTTACTCGACAGGGGGGGTCTACGAGCAGTACTTC.

J is TRBJ1-5 and V is TRBV12-3 or TRBV12-4, with TRBD1 identical over 11 bases. This CDR3 spans 17 amino acids. V was clipped by 8 bases and J by 6 bases; unmatched bases: 15. CDR3 region: CASGPLPGQGEGQPQHF. The CDR3 DNA is TGTGCCAGCGGACCTCTCCCGGGACAGGGGGAAGGTCAGCCCCAGCATTTT.

V gene TRBV11-2 combines with J gene TRBJ2-1; possible D gene TRBD1, 6 bases. The V end was cut by 2 bases, the J end by 6 bases, with 14 bases between. Per the germline V gene, CDR1 is SGHAT and CDR2 is FQNNGV. CDR3 length equals 15 residues. For the CDR3, the DNA is TGTGCCAGCAGCTTAAAGGGGGACCTCGGCAATGAGCAGTTCTTC. Protein product: CASSLKGDLGNEQFF.

V usage is TRBV14 and J usage is TRBJ2-1; a possible D gene is TRBD1 (6 bases). The V end lost 6 bases, the J end lost 1 base, and 19 bases lay between the germline ends. Germline V gene lookup returns CDR1 SGHDN and CDR2 FVKESK. The CDR3 loop spans 17 amino acids. The CDR3, as DNA: TGTGCCAGCAGTTCAGGGGTCGCTACGTGGTCCTACAATGAGCAGTTCTTC. Its translation is CASSSGVATWSYNEQFF.

This clonotype occurred a few times. The V call is TRBV10-3, the J call TRBJ1-5, with D possibly matching TRBD1 (6 bases). The CDR3 extends over 14 amino acids. The germline V and J ends were trimmed by 4 bases and 1 base, with 8 bases remaining between them. Germline V gene lookup returns CDR1 ENHRY and CDR2 SYGVKD. The CDR3 spells CAISVQGSNQPQHF. As DNA, the CDR3 is TGTGCCATCAGTGTACAGGGAAGCAATCAGCCCCAGCATTTT.

The chain is built from TRBV18 and TRBJ2-7; weak D call: TRBD2 (5 bases). From germline, CDR1 is KGHSH and CDR2 LQKENI. Trimming left V 1 base short and J 0 bases short, with 10 bases between. This CDR3 region has 15 residues. As DNA, the CDR3 is TGTGCCAGCTCACCACGAAGGGAGAGCTCCTACGAGCAGTACTTC. Residues: CASSPRRESSYEQYF.

This clonotype has ten or more counts. The chain uses TRBV11-2 and TRBJ2-1, with D hard to call. V was clipped by 0 bases and J by 12 bases, with 12 bases between them. The CDR3 runs to 13 residues. Germline V lookup: CDR1 SGHAT, CDR2 FQNNGV. CDR3 bases: TGTGCCAGCAGCTTAGATCAAGGTCTAGGGCAGTTCTTC. Protein product: CASSLDQGLGQFF.

This clonotype was detected only a few times. In DNA form, the CDR3 reads TGTGCCAGCAGTTTAATGGGCAGAAACTATGGCTACACCTTC. As protein: CASSLMGRNYGYTF. The rearrangement uses TRBV12-3 or TRBV12-4 and TRBJ1-2; D remains unclear. Trimming cost V 2 bases and J 2 bases, with 9 bases left between them. The CDR3 totals 14 residues.